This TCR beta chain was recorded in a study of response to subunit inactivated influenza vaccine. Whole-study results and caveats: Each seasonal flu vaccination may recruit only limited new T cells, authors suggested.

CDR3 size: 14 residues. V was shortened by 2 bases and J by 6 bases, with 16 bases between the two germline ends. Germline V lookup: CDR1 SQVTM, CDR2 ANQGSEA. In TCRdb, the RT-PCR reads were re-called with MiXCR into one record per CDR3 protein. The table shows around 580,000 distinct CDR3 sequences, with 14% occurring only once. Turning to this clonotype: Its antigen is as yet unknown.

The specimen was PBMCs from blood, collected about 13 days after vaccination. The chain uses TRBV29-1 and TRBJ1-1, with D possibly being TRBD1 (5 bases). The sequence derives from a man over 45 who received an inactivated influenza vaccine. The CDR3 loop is CSVESILGDAEAFF. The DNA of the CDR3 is TGCAGCGTTGAATCGATCCTGGGGGATGCTGAAGCTTTCTTT.